Following are 21 T cell receptor beta chains from one sample sequenced in a study of shared T cell receptors in the human thymus. The assay was immunoSEQ multiplex PCR, and TCRdb's table has in-frame clones only and misses some. The sample lists 540,000 or so clones, around 82% occurring once. These same records also appear under a second study, on human thymus T cells.

The sequenced sample was thymocytes. Receptors were obtained from a boy under three years old with a congenital heart defect.

The chain couples TRBV9 to TRBJ2-2; 11 positions match TRBD2. Losses at the gene ends were 4 bases for V and 6 bases for J; bases not matched to a gene: 14. Germline assignment: CDR1 SGDLS and CDR2 YYNGEE. There are 18 residues in the CDR3. CDR3: CASSPPQELAGVAGELFF. In nucleotides, the CDR3 is TGTGCCAGCAGCCCCCCCCAGGAACTAGCGGGAGTTGCCGGGGAGCTGTTTTTT.

The V and J genes are TRBV28 and TRBJ2-7, with 7 bases lining up with TRBD1. The CDR3 length is 16 residues. Germline CDR1 is MDHEN and CDR2 is SYDVKM. After removal of 4 bases from V and 4 bases from J, the junction contained 13 bases not matched to a gene. The CDR3 region has the DNA TGTGCCAGCAGTTCCCGACAGGGTTCTTCCATTTACGAGCAGTACTTC. This sequence encodes CASSSRQGSSIYEQYF.

There are a few counts of this clone. J is TRBJ2-7 and V is TRBV28; tentative D call: TRBD1 (5 bases). CDR3 length: 14 amino acids. Germline V CDR1 and CDR2: MDHEN, SYDVKM. The V end was cut by 3 bases, the J end by 5 bases, with 14 bases between. The CDR3: CASSFRGRVHEQYF. CDR3 nucleotides: TGTGCCAGCAGTTTTAGGGGTCGGGTGCACGAGCAGTACTTC.

The rearrangement uses TRBV28 and TRBJ2-1; 10 nucleotides agree with TRBD2. Trimming cost V 7 bases and J 2 bases; bases outside gene matches: 5. CDR3 size: 15 residues. Looked up from germline, CDR1 is MDHEN and CDR2 is SYDVKM. Here the CDR3 reads CASTPGLAAYNEQFF. The CDR3 region has the DNA TGTGCCAGCACCCCCGGACTAGCGGCCTACAATGAGCAGTTCTTC.

This chain uses TRBV12-5 with TRBJ2-1, with TRBD2 matching over 14 bases. V was pared by 7 bases and J by 9 bases, with 14 bases of the junction left unmatched. CDR3 size: 17 residues. CDR1 is LGHNT, CDR2 FRNRAP, per germline. CDR3 protein: CASAIPPGLAGGGEQFF. The CDR3 region has the DNA TGTGCTAGTGCCATACCCCCAGGACTAGCGGGAGGTGGTGAGCAGTTCTTC.

The chain employs TRBV15 and TRBJ2-6; 7 bases map to TRBD2. Trimming at V came to 8 bases and at J to 0 bases, leaving 4 bases not matched to a gene. Germline V gives CDR1 LNHNV, CDR2 YYDKDF (reference sequence). The CDR3 consists of 15 residues. CDR3 DNA: TGTGCCACCGAGTGGGGGGGCTCTGGGGCCAACGTCCTGACTTTC. The encoded protein is CATEWGGSGANVLTF.

This chain links TRBV28 with TRBJ2-6; 8 bases agree with TRBD2. The CDR3 has 19 amino acids. Germline values: CDR1 MDHEN, CDR2 SYDVKM. With V trimmed by 8 bases and J by 0 bases, 15 bases remained unmatched. In DNA form, the CDR3 reads TGTGCCAGCCAAAAGCGGGAGAGGCCCCCGTTCTCTGGGGCCAACGTCCTGACTTTC. Encoded protein: CASQKRERPPFSGANVLTF.

The chain recombines TRBV11-3 with TRBJ2-1; weak D call: TRBD2 (5 bases). V was trimmed by 2 bases and J by 10 bases, leaving 21 bases between them. The CDR3 runs 16 residues. The germline V gene has CDR1 SGHNT and CDR2 YENEEA. CDR3 protein: CASSLRGSAGQDEQFF. The DNA for the CDR3 is TGTGCCAGCAGCTTACGGGGTTCAGCAGGCCAGGACGAGCAGTTCTTC.

The DNA of the CDR3 is TGTGCCAGCAGTAAGGGGCGCGCATATGGCTACACCTTC. This codes for CASSKGRAYGYTF. The V and J genes are TRBV6-4 and TRBJ1-2, with a weak D call TRBD1 (5 bases). The V gene lost 5 bases and the J gene lost 5 bases, with 12 bases spanning the gap. The CDR3 covers 13 residues. CDR1 and CDR2 (germline): MRHNA, SNTAGT.

This clone was seen more than once but under ten times. The rearrangement links TRBV27 to TRBJ1-6; the D is unclear. V lost 8 bases and J lost 7, with 6 bases in between. The CDR3 totals 11 residues. CDR1 MNHEY and CDR2 SMNVEV come from the germline V gene (reference sequence). CDR3 amino acids: CASGENSPLHF. As DNA, the CDR3 is TGTGCCAGCGGGGAGAATTCACCCCTCCACTTT.

Points on this clone: The same CDR3 also results from other DNA sequences found in this sample. The chain combines TRBV6-5 with TRBJ2-1; 8 positions match TRBD1. J lost 6 bases, V lost 2 bases, and 0 bases had no gene match. Germline V gene lookup returns CDR1 MNHEY and CDR2 SVGAGI. The CDR3 sequence is 13 residues long. The CDR3 spells CASSYGTGNEQFF. CDR3 coding DNA: TGTGCCAGCAGTTACGGGACAGGCAATGAGCAGTTCTTC.

This clone was seen once. V gene TRBV4-3 combines with J gene TRBJ2-3, with D possibly TRBD2 on 6 matching bases. Germline V lookup: CDR1 LGHNA, CDR2 YSLEER. The CDR3 has 17 residues. The V and J ends lost 3 bases and 1 base respectively, with 17 bases between them. CDR3 in amino acids: CASSHGTGEGGTDTQYF. The CDR3 DNA is TGCGCCAGCAGCCACGGGACGGGGGAAGGGGGCACAGATACGCAGTATTTT.

The chain uses TRBV11-2 and TRBJ2-7, with D perhaps matching TRBD2 (6 bases). Between the trimmed V and J ends, which lost 5 bases and 7 bases, there was a span of 24 bases. The CDR3 totals 16 residues. Germline assignment: CDR1 SGHAT and CDR2 FQNNGV. CDR3 region: CASSISGGLTLEEQYF. The CDR3 DNA sequence: TGTGCCAGCAGCATATCCGGGGGACTGACTTTGGAAGAGCAGTACTTC.

The V and J genes are TRBV7-9 and TRBJ2-3; D is possibly TRBD2 (5 bases). V was clipped by 8 bases and J by 6 bases, with 9 bases between them. The CDR3 consists of 11 residues. CDR1 and CDR2 (germline): SEHNR, FQNEAQ (reference sequence). CDR3 in DNA: TGTGCCAGCCGTGGCGGGGATACGCAGTATTTT. Residues: CASRGGDTQYF.

CDR3 bases: TGCAGCGCCGGGTGCGGGACTAGCGGGGGAAATGAGCAGTTCTTC. Residues: CSAGCGTSGGNEQFF. This chain links TRBV29-1 with TRBJ2-1, with 14 bases fitting TRBD2. Germline V gene lookup returns CDR1 SQVTM and CDR2 ANQGSEA. This CDR3 has 15 amino acids. With V trimmed by 7 bases and J by 7 bases, 9 bases remained unmatched.

V and J are TRBV4-3 and TRBJ1-2, with 9 bases matching TRBD1. Germline V gives CDR1 LGHNA, CDR2 YSLEER. The V segment lost 3 bases and the J segment 1 base; nucleotides outside the gene matches: 3. This CDR3 has 15 residues. The chain's CDR3 is CASSHPGQGNYGYTF. Here the CDR3 DNA reads TGCGCCAGCAGCCATCCGGGACAGGGTAACTATGGCTACACCTTC.

V gene TRBV29-1 combines with J gene TRBJ2-5, with 9 nucleotides matching TRBD1. This CDR3 contains 14 residues. Looked up from germline, CDR1 is SQVTM and CDR2 is ANQGSEA. Trimming at V came to 7 bases and at J to 5 bases, leaving 11 bases not matched to a gene. The CDR3 nucleotides read TGCAGCGGATGCCCACAGGGGGCGCAGGAGACCCAGTACTTC. It translates to CSGCPQGAQETQYF.

The J gene is TRBJ2-7, the V gene TRBV5-1; 9 bases agree with TRBD1. J was trimmed by 2 bases and V by 5 bases; bases with no gene match: 8. CDR3 size: 15 residues. Germline-derived CDR1 and CDR2 are SGHRS and YFSETQ. CDR3 sequence reads: CASREMGQGPYEQYF. The CDR3 DNA sequence: TGCGCCAGCAGGGAGATGGGACAGGGACCCTACGAGCAGTACTTC. Together with reference TRBV5-1 and TRBJ2-7, the CDR3 gives the full variable domain: KAGVTQTPRYLIKTRGQQVTLSCSPISGHRSVSWYQQTPGQGLQFLFEYFSETQRNKGNFPGRFSGRQFSNSRSEMNVSTLELGDSALYLCASREMGQGPYEQYFGPGTRLTVT.

The chain has TRBV7-9 and TRBJ1-3, with 9 bases identical to TRBD1. Germline V gene lookup returns CDR1 SEHNR and CDR2 FQNEAQ (reference sequence). The CDR3 totals 18 residues. Trimming cost V 1 base and J 4 bases; bases outside gene matches: 11. This chain's CDR3 is CASSLVPGQGRGGNTIYF. In nucleotides, the CDR3 is TGTGCCAGCAGCTTAGTCCCGGGACAGGGAAGAGGAGGAAACACCATATATTTT. The entire variable domain, with the rest obtained from reference TRBV7-9 and TRBJ1-3, is as follows: DTGVSQNPRHKITKRGQNVTFRCDPISEHNRLYWYRQTLGQGPEFLTYFQNEAQLEKSRLLSDRFSAERPKGSFSTLEIQRTEQGDSAMYLCASSLVPGQGRGGNTIYFGEGSWLTVV.

The chain links TRBV11-2 to TRBJ2-7; 8 nucleotides match TRBD1. Germline CDR1 reads SGHAT; CDR2 reads FQNNGV. The CDR3 contains 18 residues. V shed 2 bases and J 2 bases; nucleotides not matched to a gene: 14. The CDR3 sequence is CASSLTIPDREVTYEQYF. CDR3 coding DNA: TGTGCCAGCAGCTTAACGATCCCGGACAGGGAGGTTACCTACGAGCAGTACTTC.

In its sample, this clone was seen a few times. This chain uses TRBV25-1 with TRBJ2-7, with 9 positions matching TRBD1. V lost 7 bases and J lost 6; bases outside the gene matches: 7. Per the germline V gene, CDR1 is MGHDK and CDR2 is SYGVNS. CDR3 length: 13 amino acids. Here the CDR3 DNA reads TGTGCCAGCAACCAGGACAGGGGAGGCGAGCAGTACTTC. Translating it yields CASNQDRGGEQYF.